These 21 T cell receptor beta chains were sequenced from one sample in a study of neurological immune-mediated disorders. Via MiXCR, TCRdb re-called the 5' RACE reads, giving one row per CDR3 protein. Found here are 15,000 to 20,000 distinct CDR3 sequences, 25% to 30% of them singletons; the top ten hold 33%. Material: PBMCs. The receptors derive from a man aged 45-65 years with HTLV-1-associated myelopathy (HAM/TSP).

The gene calls are TRBV20-1 and TRBJ1-1; D gene unclear. This CDR3 has 13 residues. Germline V lookup: CDR1 DFQATT, CDR2 SNEGSKA (reference sequence). Trimming stripped 5 bases from V and 4 bases from J, with 14 bases between. As DNA, the CDR3 is TGCAGTGCTTTCGGGCCTGGCCCCACTGAAGCTTTCTTT. This encodes CSAFGPGPTEAFF.

The rearrangement uses TRBV30 and TRBJ1-1, with D hard to call. CDR1 GTSNPN and CDR2 SVGIG come from the germline V gene (reference sequence). The CDR3 is 13 amino acids. The V end was cut by 3 bases, the J end by 4 bases, with 12 bases between. The CDR3 region has the DNA TGTGCCTGGAGAGCAGGTGGGCGCACTGAAGCTTTCTTT. The encoded protein is CAWRAGGRTEAFF. Full variable domain (outside the CDR3, taken from reference TRBV30 and TRBJ1-1): SQTIHQWPATLVQPVGSPLSLECTVEGTSNPNLYWYRQAAGRGLQLLFYSVGIGQISSEVPQNLSASRPQDRQFILSSKKLLLSDSGFYLCAWRAGGRTEAFFGQGTRLTVV.

This clonotype was picked up many times. This sequence joins TRBV7-6 and TRBJ1-1, with D maybe TRBD1 (5 bases). The CDR3 loop spans 12 amino acids. CDR1 and CDR2 (germline): SGHVS, FNYEAQ. V was cut by 5 bases and J by 4 bases, with 8 bases left in between. The CDR3 bases are TGTGCCAGCAGCCGCGGGGGCACTGAAGCTTTCTTT. This translates into CASSRGGTEAFF.

This sequence joins TRBV4-1 and TRBJ2-1, with 11 positions matching TRBD1. The V gene end was trimmed by 4 bases and the J gene end by 7 bases; junction bases not matched to a gene: 6. The germline V gene encodes CDR1 MGHRA and CDR2 YSYEKL. The CDR3 totals 15 residues. The CDR3 DNA reads TGCGCCAGCAGCCGCGGACAGGGGGCGGGAAATGAGCAGTTCTTC. Residues: CASSRGQGAGNEQFF.

In its sample, this clonotype was seen a few times. This chain's CDR3 is CASSYWGQNTEAFF. In DNA form, the CDR3 reads TGTGCCAGCAGTTACTGGGGGCAGAACACTGAAGCTTTCTTT. The chain is built from TRBV6-6 and TRBJ1-1, with TRBD1 as a possible D gene (6 bases). V lost 1 base to trimming and J lost 1 base, with 7 bases between them. This CDR3 contains 14 residues. Germline-derived CDR1 and CDR2 are MNHNY and SVGAGI (reference sequence).

There are a few counts of this clonotype. The V gene is TRBV18, the J gene TRBJ1-6; 10 bases agree with TRBD1. The V segment lost 2 bases and the J segment 8 bases; nucleotides outside the gene matches: 3. The germline V gene encodes CDR1 KGHSH and CDR2 LQKENI. The CDR3 totals 15 residues. CDR3 sequence reads: CASSPTGTGDSPLHF. In nucleotides, the CDR3 is TGTGCCAGCTCACCAACCGGGACAGGGGATTCACCCCTCCACTTT.

The V gene is TRBV10-3, the J gene TRBJ2-2; the match to TRBD2 covers 8 bases. The germline CDR1 and CDR2 sequences are ENHRY and SYGVKD. Trimming at V came to 0 bases and at J to 0 bases, leaving 0 bases not matched to a gene. This CDR3 comprises 16 residues. The DNA of the CDR3 is TGTGCCATCAGTGAGTCGGGACTAGCGAACACCGGGGAGCTGTTTTTT. This encodes CAISESGLANTGELFF.

In its sample, this clonotype was seen once. The V and J genes are TRBV7-2 and TRBJ2-3; TRBD2 aligns across 13 bases. Germline assignment: CDR1 SGHTA and CDR2 FQGNSA. With V trimmed by 5 bases and J by 5 bases, 19 bases remained unmatched. CDR3 size: 20 residues. CDR3 loop: CASSPRRGLAGRESQDTQYF. As DNA, the CDR3 is TGTGCCAGCAGCCCACGCAGGGGACTAGCGGGGCGGGAGTCTCAAGATACGCAGTATTTT.

The chain links TRBV5-1 to TRBJ2-1; 7 bases are a match to TRBD1. The germline V gene has CDR1 SGHRS and CDR2 YFSETQ. This CDR3 spans 15 amino acids. V dropped 3 bases and J dropped 0; count of bases not matched to a gene: 3. Here the CDR3 reads CASSSQGSSYNEQFF. For the CDR3, the DNA is TGCGCCAGCAGCTCACAGGGGAGCTCCTACAATGAGCAGTTCTTC.

The rearrangement links TRBV7-2 to TRBJ1-5, with D unclear. V gave up 2 bases and J gave up 7 bases, with 6 bases separating them. Germline lookup yields CDR1 SGHTA and CDR2 FQGNSA. The CDR3 covers 12 residues. CDR3 residues: CASSLFAQPQHF. As DNA, the CDR3 is TGTGCCAGCAGCTTATTCGCCCAGCCCCAGCATTTT.

Notes on this clonotype: It may be a read error: a sequence one base away is much more abundant. The CDR3 is CVNHRDRHNEQFF. The CDR3 bases are TGTGTGAACCACCGGGACAGACACAATGAGCAGTTCTTC. This sequence joins TRBV30 and TRBJ2-1; 7 positions agree with TRBD1. In germline, CDR1 is GTSNPN, CDR2 SVGIG (reference sequence). CDR3 size: 13 residues. The entire variable domain, with the rest obtained from reference TRBV30 and TRBJ2-1, is as follows: SQTIHQWPATLVQPVGSPLSLECTVEGTSNPNLYWYRQAAGRGLQLLFYSVGIGQISSEVPQNLSASRPQDRQFILSSKKLLLSDSGFYLCVNHRDRHNEQFFGPGTRLTVL.

This clonotype was seen many times. The chain has TRBV29-1 and TRBJ2-3; D remains ambiguous. The germline V gene encodes CDR1 SQVTM and CDR2 ANQGSEA. This CDR3 comprises 15 residues. The V end was cut by 0 bases, the J end by 1 base, with 11 bases between. The CDR3 DNA follows: TGCAGCGTTGAAGATGGTTTGCAGGGCACAGATACGCAGTATTTT. Translated, it gives CSVEDGLQGTDTQYF.

This clonotype appeared many times. The CDR3 region is CASSSGLNAGELFF. The CDR3 region has the DNA TGTGCCAGCAGTTCTGGTCTAAATGCCGGGGAGCTGTTTTTT. The chain couples TRBV27 to TRBJ2-2; D unclear. V was clipped by 4 bases and J by 6 bases, with 12 bases between them. The CDR3 spans 14 residues. Germline assignment: CDR1 MNHEY and CDR2 SMNVEV (reference sequence).

This clonotype was counted a few times. This chain joins TRBV20-1 and TRBJ2-5, with D possibly being TRBD1 (6 bases). CDR1 is DFQATT, CDR2 SNEGSKA, per germline (reference sequence). V lost 3 bases to trimming and J lost 4 bases, with 15 bases between them. The CDR3 covers 14 residues. CDR3 sequence (DNA): TGCAGTGCTAGGGCCCCAGGGGCAGGAGAGACCCAGTACTTC. Encoded protein: CSARAPGAGETQYF.

This chain links TRBV7-2 with TRBJ1-1, with a weak D call TRBD1 (6 bases). V shed 3 bases and J shed 2 bases, with 10 bases lying between them. The germline V gene encodes CDR1 SGHTA and CDR2 FQGNSA. This CDR3 spans 14 amino acids. This CDR3 reads CASSLAQGNTEAFF. The CDR3 nucleotides read TGTGCCAGCAGCTTGGCACAGGGTAACACTGAAGCTTTCTTT.

The chain carries TRBV28 and TRBJ1-1, with TRBD1 as a possible D gene (5 bases). V lost 5 bases, J lost 0 bases, and 19 bases lay in between. The CDR3 spans 17 residues. The germline V gene has CDR1 MDHEN and CDR2 SYDVKM. CDR3 loop: CASSLIMQGFMNTEAFF. CDR3 coding DNA: TGTGCCAGCAGTCTGATTATGCAGGGATTCATGAACACTGAAGCTTTCTTT.

V and J are TRBV7-8 and TRBJ1-4; 8 nucleotides agree with TRBD1. CDR3 length: 15 residues. V gave up 1 base and J gave up 8 bases; unmatched junction bases: 6. Germline lookup yields CDR1 SGHVS and CDR2 FQNEAQ. As DNA, the CDR3 is TGTGCCAGCAGCTTAGGGACAGGGCTAGAAGAAAAACTGTTTTTT. Residues: CASSLGTGLEEKLFF.

This rearrangement joins TRBV20-1 to TRBJ2-1, with 7 nucleotides matching TRBD1. The germline V gene has CDR1 DFQATT and CDR2 SNEGSKA (reference sequence). The CDR3 runs 14 residues. The V gene end was trimmed by 1 base and the J gene end by 7 bases; junction bases not matched to a gene: 7. DNA for the CDR3: TGCAGTGCTAGAGTTTCAAGACAGGGTAATGAGCAGTTCTTC. Translation gives CSARVSRQGNEQFF.

This clonotype was seen just once. The rearrangement joins TRBV20-1 to TRBJ2-7; 11 positions agree with TRBD1. Germline V gives CDR1 DFQATT, CDR2 SNEGSKA (reference sequence). J gave up 6 bases and V 4 bases, and 11 bases lay outside the gene matches. The CDR3 has 15 residues. The chain's CDR3 is CSAMGPGTGGSEQYF. In DNA, the CDR3 is TGCAGTGCTATGGGCCCCGGGACAGGGGGGTCCGAGCAGTACTTC.

This rearrangement joins TRBV20-1 to TRBJ2-5, with D hard to call. CDR1 and CDR2 from the germline V gene are DFQATT and SNEGSKA (reference sequence). Trimming removed 4 bases from V and 1 base from J, with 4 bases in between. The CDR3 spans 11 residues. In nucleotides, the CDR3 is TGCAGTGCTATTAGCCAAGAGACCCAGTACTTC. The encoded protein is CSAISQETQYF.

In its sample, this clonotype ranks as medium-sized. This chain links TRBV10-3 with TRBJ2-1, with D possibly matching TRBD2 (8 bases). Trimming took 10 bases from V and 4 from J, leaving 17 bases between them. The CDR3 sequence is 14 residues long. Looked up from germline, CDR1 is ENHRY and CDR2 is SYGVKD. Here the CDR3 reads CATRGAGGYNEQFF. In DNA, the CDR3 is TGTGCCACCAGGGGGGCGGGGGGATACAATGAGCAGTTCTTC.